Shown below are 15 T cell receptor beta chains from a single sample sequenced in a study of blood T cell repertoires in COVID-19. Here immunoSEQ multiplex PCR was the method, and the copy in TCRdb shows in-frame clones only, minus some. There are 250,000 to 300,000 clones in the sample; approximately 87% occur only once, and around 4.5% lies in the top ten. Sequenced sample: peripheral blood. These receptor sequences come from a man aged 55 to 70 who had recovered from COVID-19.

This clone showed up just once. The genes are TRBV27 and TRBJ2-7; D possibly corresponds to TRBD2 (6 bases). CDR3 length: 12 amino acids. Trimming left V 3 bases short and J 7 bases short, with 10 bases between. Germline values: CDR1 MNHEY, CDR2 SMNVEV (reference sequence). CDR3 in DNA: TGTGCCAGCAGTTTCGGGGGAGGTGAGCAGTACTTC. It translates to CASSFGGGEQYF.

J is TRBJ2-2 and V is TRBV19; 9 bases agree with TRBD2. Germline assignment: CDR1 LNHDA and CDR2 SQIVND (reference sequence). The CDR3 covers 14 residues. V shed 4 bases, J shed 3 bases, and the junction held 0 bases outside the gene matches. CDR3 bases: TGTGCCAGTAGTAGCGGGGGGGACACCGGGGAGCTGTTTTTT. It codes for CASSSGGDTGELFF.

The chain has TRBV19 and TRBJ2-3; 8 nucleotides align to TRBD1. CDR3 length: 16 amino acids. Trimming removed 8 bases from V and 4 bases from J; junction bases left unmatched: 14. Germline V gene data show CDR1 as LNHDA and CDR2 as SQIVND (reference sequence). The CDR3 sequence is CASRTTGRGQADTQYF. The DNA of the CDR3 is TGTGCCAGTCGGACAACGGGCAGGGGGCAGGCAGATACGCAGTATTTT.

This clone was detected many times. CDR3 nucleotide sequence: TGTGCTAGTGGTGTGGGACTAGATATAGATACGCAGTATTTT. Translated: CASGVGLDIDTQYF. This chain joins TRBV12-5 and TRBJ2-3; TRBD2 agrees at 8 bases. The CDR3 spans 14 residues. With V trimmed by 5 bases and J by 5 bases, 6 bases remained unmatched. Germline-derived CDR1 and CDR2 are LGHNT and FRNRAP. Full variable domain (outside the CDR3, taken from reference TRBV12-5 and TRBJ2-3): DARVTQTPRHKVTEMGQEVTMRCQPILGHNTVFWYRQTMMQGLELLAYFRNRAPLDDSGMPKDRFSAEMPDATLATLKIQPSEPRDSAVYFCASGVGLDIDTQYFGPGTRLTVL.

The rearrangement links TRBV11-2 to TRBJ1-2, with a weak D call TRBD1 (6 bases). The CDR3 consists of 17 residues. Trimming left V 5 bases short and J 2 bases short, with 21 bases between. Germline lookup yields CDR1 SGHAT and CDR2 FQNNGV. The chain's CDR3 is CASSQGGARMTNYGYTF. For the CDR3, the DNA is TGTGCCAGCAGCCAAGGGGGGGCCAGGATGACAAACTATGGCTACACCTTC.

The CDR3 region has the DNA TGCAGCGTTGAAGGCACGGCGGGAGAAGAGACCCAGTACTTC. Protein product: CSVEGTAGEETQYF. The V call is TRBV29-1, the J call TRBJ2-5; TRBD2 matches at 7 bases. This CDR3 is built from 14 residues. The V segment lost 1 base and the J segment 3 bases; nucleotides outside the gene matches: 5. Germline V CDR1 and CDR2: SQVTM, ANQGSEA.

The chain combines TRBV19 with TRBJ1-1; 9 bases line up with TRBD1. CDR3 size: 14 residues. Germline CDR1 is LNHDA and CDR2 is SQIVND (reference sequence). With 11 bases clipped from V and 0 bases from J, the junction kept 7 bases outside the gene matches. This CDR3 reads CASRTGDLNTEAFF. The CDR3 region has the DNA TGTGCCTCTAGGACAGGGGACTTGAACACTGAAGCTTTCTTT. Based on the CDR3 plus reference TRBV19 and TRBJ1-1, the full variable domain is DGGITQSPKYLFRKEGQNVTLSCEQNLNHDAMYWYRQDPGQGLRLIYYSQIVNDFQKGDIAEGYSVSREKKESFPLTVTSAQKNPTAFYLCASRTGDLNTEAFFGQGTRLTVV.

The chain joins TRBV4-1 to TRBJ1-4; 9 bases map to TRBD1. CDR3 length equals 13 residues. From germline, CDR1 is MGHRA and CDR2 YSYEKL. The trim removed 4 bases at V and 7 bases at J, leaving 1 base unmatched. CDR3 protein: CASSRTGVEKLFF. The CDR3, as DNA: TGCGCCAGCAGCCGGACAGGGGTTGAAAAACTGTTTTTT.

This chain connects TRBV5-1 to TRBJ2-7; D possibly corresponds to TRBD2 (6 bases). The CDR3 extends over 13 amino acids. V lost 4 bases, J lost 7 bases, and 15 bases lay in between. Germline CDR1 and CDR2: SGHRS and YFSETQ. The CDR3 here is CASSPSRAGEQYF. The CDR3 DNA is TGCGCCAGCAGCCCCTCACGGGCGGGGGAGCAGTACTTC.

The genes are TRBV6-2 or TRBV6-3 and TRBJ2-3, with D perhaps TRBD2 (5 bases). The V and J ends lost 5 bases and 2 bases respectively, with 20 bases between them. Germline V gives CDR1 MNHEY, CDR2 SVGEGT. CDR3 length: 17 amino acids. In DNA form, the CDR3 reads TGTGCCAGCAGTCCGGGGTCCTTACTAAGACTCACAGATACGCAGTATTTT. Amino acid sequence: CASSPGSLLRLTDTQYF.

This chain links TRBV6-5 with TRBJ2-7; maybe TRBD1 (5 bases). Per the germline V gene, CDR1 is MNHEY and CDR2 is SVGAGI. The length of the CDR3 is 14 residues. Trimming removed 4 bases at V and 2 bases at J, with 12 bases between. Here the CDR3 reads CASSSATEPYEQYF. In nucleotides, the CDR3 is TGTGCCAGCAGTTCAGCGACAGAACCCTACGAGCAGTACTTC.

This chain connects TRBV13 to TRBJ2-7, with a tentative D call TRBD1 (5 bases). V lost 5 bases to trimming and J lost 4 bases, with 9 bases between them. The CDR3 loop spans 12 amino acids. Germline V gene sequence: CDR1 PRHDT, CDR2 FYEKMQ (reference sequence). The CDR3: CASSQGGYEQYF. CDR3 nucleotides: TGTGCCAGCAGCCAGGGTGGGTACGAGCAGTACTTC. Combining the CDR3 with reference TRBV13 and TRBJ2-7 gives the whole variable domain AAGVIQSPRHLIKEKRETATLKCYPIPRHDTVYWYQQGPGQDPQFLISFYEKMQSDKGSIPDRFSAQQFSDYHSELNMSSLELGDSALYFCASSQGGYEQYFGPGTRLTVT.

J is TRBJ2-7 and V is TRBV29-1; 7 nucleotides align to TRBD2. Germline lookup yields CDR1 SQVTM and CDR2 ANQGSEA. The CDR3 sequence is 12 residues long. V was clipped by 6 bases and J by 1 base; unmatched bases: 3. CDR3 loop: CSVSSGSYEQYF. As DNA, the CDR3 is TGCAGCGTGTCTAGCGGATCCTACGAGCAGTACTTC.

The chain carries TRBV5-6 and TRBJ1-5, with 8 bases lining up with TRBD1. The CDR3 has 16 residues. Looked up from germline, CDR1 is SGHDT and CDR2 is YYEEEE. V dropped 2 bases and J dropped 5; count of bases not matched to a gene: 9. The CDR3 loop reads CASSLQGVVGDQPQHF. DNA of the CDR3: TGTGCCAGCAGCTTACAGGGGGTCGTTGGAGATCAGCCCCAGCATTTT.

Worth noting for this clone: Other DNA sequences in this specimen translate into the identical CDR3. The chain carries TRBV5-1 and TRBJ2-5, with 7 bases matching TRBD2. The CDR3 runs 14 residues. Trimming at V came to 0 bases and at J to 3 bases, leaving 2 bases not matched to a gene. Germline CDR1 and CDR2: SGHRS and YFSETQ. The CDR3 sequence is CASSLVAGEETQYF. For the CDR3, the DNA is TGCGCCAGCAGCTTGGTGGCGGGGGAAGAGACCCAGTACTTC.